The sequence of this T cell receptor beta chain was determined in a study of identifying expanded T cells in peripheral blood. About this clone: Its antigen is not known.

Study-level points and caveats: Differentially abundant clones: around 1.2 between replicates, approximately 15 at roughly 13 days, 18 to 20 at four.

Produced via immunoSEQ multiplex PCR; TCRdb's table is partial and in-frame only. The profile shows 55,000 to 80,000 clones, about four fifths of them singletons. V dropped 4 bases and J dropped 6; count of bases not matched to a gene: 6. CDR3 length equals 14 residues. Germline V gene lookup returns CDR1 MNHNS and CDR2 SASEGT. Sequenced material: blood. The origin of this receptor is a person between 18 and 70 years old in good health. This chain uses TRBV6-1 with TRBJ2-7; 10 nucleotides line up with TRBD2. The CDR3 DNA follows: TGTGCCAGCAGTGGGACTAGCGGTCGGGGCGAGCAGTACTTC. Amino acids: CASSGTSGRGEQYF.